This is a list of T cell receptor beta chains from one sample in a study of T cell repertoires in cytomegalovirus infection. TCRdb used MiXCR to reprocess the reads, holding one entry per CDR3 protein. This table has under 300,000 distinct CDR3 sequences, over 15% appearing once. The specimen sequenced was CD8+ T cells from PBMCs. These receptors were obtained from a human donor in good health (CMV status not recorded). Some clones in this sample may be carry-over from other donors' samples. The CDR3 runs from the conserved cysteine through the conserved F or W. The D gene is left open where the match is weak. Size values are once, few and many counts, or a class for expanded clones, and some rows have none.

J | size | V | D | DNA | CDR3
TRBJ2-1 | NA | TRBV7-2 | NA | TGTGCCAGCAGCACAAGGGGGTCAGTGGACTGGGTCAATGAGCAGTTCTTC | CASSTRGSVDWVNEQFF
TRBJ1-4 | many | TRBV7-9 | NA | TGTGCCAGCAGCCATGCAGGGACTCTGGATGAAAAACTGTTTTTT | CASSHAGTLDEKLFF
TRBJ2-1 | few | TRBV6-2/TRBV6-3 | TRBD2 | TGTGCCAGCAGTGCAGGACTAGCGGGGGACTCCTACAATGAGCAGTTCTTC | CASSAGLAGDSYNEQFF
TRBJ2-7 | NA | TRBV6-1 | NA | TGTGCCAGCATGATAACACCAAGAGGATCCTACGAGCAGTACTTC | CASMITPRGSYEQYF
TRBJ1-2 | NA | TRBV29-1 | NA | TGCAGCGTTGACCCAGGGATGGGGGTTGGCTATGGCTACACCTTC | CSVDPGMGVGYGYTF
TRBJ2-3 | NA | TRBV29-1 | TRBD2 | TGCAGCGTTGACAGGGGGCCGGGACTAGCGGTGAGCACAGATACGCAGTATTTT | CSVDRGPGLAVSTDTQYF
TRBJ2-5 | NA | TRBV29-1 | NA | TGCAGCGTTGACCAGGATCAAGAGACCCAGTACTTC | CSVDQDQETQYF
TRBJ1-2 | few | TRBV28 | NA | TGTGCCAGCAGTTTTCAGGGTGCCTATGGCTACACCTTC | CASSFQGAYGYTF
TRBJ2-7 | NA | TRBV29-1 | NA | TGCAGCGGAGGGACGACGAATGGGCACGAGCAGTACTTC | CSGGTTNGHEQYF
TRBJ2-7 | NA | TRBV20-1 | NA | TGCAGTGCTACACAGGACTACGAGCAGTACTTC | CSATQDYEQYF
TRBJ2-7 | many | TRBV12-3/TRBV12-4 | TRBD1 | TGTGCCAGCAGTTTGGGGGACAGGGTCTACGAGCAGTACTTC | CASSLGDRVYEQYF
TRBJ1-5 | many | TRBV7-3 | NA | TGTGCCAGCAGCCGGGGTGGCAATCAGCCCCAGCATTTT | CASSRGGNQPQHF
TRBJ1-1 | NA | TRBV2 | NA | TGTGCCAGCGGGGGTCGGCAGGGCCCTGAAGCTTTCTTT | CASGGRQGPEAFF
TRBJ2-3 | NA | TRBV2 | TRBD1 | TGTGCCAGCACTCGGGACAGGGGGCACACATCCCCCCACACAGATACGCAGTATTTT | CASTRDRGHTSPHTDTQYF
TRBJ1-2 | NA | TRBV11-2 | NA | TGTGCCAGCAGCTCCCAGGCGGGTACCGTCTATGGCTACACCTTC | CASSSQAGTVYGYTF
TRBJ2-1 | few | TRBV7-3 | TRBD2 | TGTGCCAGCAGCCATGGCGAGGTGGGCGGGGGGTCGGACAATGAGCAGTTCTTC | CASSHGEVGGGSDNEQFF
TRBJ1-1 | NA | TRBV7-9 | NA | TGTGCCAGCAGCAACGGATTCGAAGCTTTCTTT | CASSNGFEAFF
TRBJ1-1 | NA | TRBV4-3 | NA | TGCGCCAGCAGCCAAGACCCCCCTTTAAGTCTCAGGAACACTGAAGCTTTCTTT | CASSQDPPLSLRNTEAFF
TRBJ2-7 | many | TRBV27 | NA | TGTGCCAGCAGTTTAAGCCCCCTTAGACAGAAAACGTGGGAGCAGTACTTC | CASSLSPLRQKTWEQYF
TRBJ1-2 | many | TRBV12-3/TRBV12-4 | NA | TGTGCCAGCAGCTCCACCGACAGGCTAGGAGATGGCTACACCTTC | CASSSTDRLGDGYTF
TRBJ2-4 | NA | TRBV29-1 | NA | TGCAGCGTTCTGACTGACCTTTTGGGCGTCGGGAACATTCAGTACTTC | CSVLTDLLGVGNIQYF
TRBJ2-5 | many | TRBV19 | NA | TGTGCCAGTAGTATAGATATAGGGATCCAAGAGACCCAGTACTTC | CASSIDIGIQETQYF
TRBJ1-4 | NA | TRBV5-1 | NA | TGCGCCAGCAGCTCTGCAGGTGGATATGAAAAACTGTTTTTT | CASSSAGGYEKLFF
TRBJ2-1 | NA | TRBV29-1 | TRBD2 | TGCAGCGTTGAAGGGGCTAGCGGGGTAAGCTCCTACAATGAGCAGTTCTTC | CSVEGASGVSSYNEQFF